Listed here is a single T cell receptor beta chain. What this receptor recognizes is not known. No quality values exist for individual bases; no much larger clone is one base distant. Reading from cysteine to phenylalanine, the CDR3 counts 14 amino acids. Only CDR3 DNA is held: 42 bases, read in frame from base 1. V is reduced by 2 bases and J by 1 base, leaving a spacing of 8 bases between them. For CDR1 and CDR2, the germline V gene lists SGHTA and FQGTGA. The data were obtained in a study of T cell changes during pregnancy in multiple sclerosis (dated by TCRdb to the late 2010s). About the full investigation: The study examined how the T cell repertoire changed over the course of pregnancy in women with multiple sclerosis.

Library prep was done by the immunoSEQ multiplex PCR assay. Entries here come from immuneACCESS through TCRdb and include only in-frame sequences with V and J called. Some clones fail to appear in such tables; in the studies checked, an unresolved V gene covers under half of the shortfall, and the cause of the remainder is unknown. This sample holds under 85,000 clones; 94% were observed only once. The ten largest clonotypes hold less than 0.6% of the sample. The sample consisted of peripheral blood, taken in the third trimester of pregnancy. The origin of this receptor is a female donor with multiple sclerosis, enrolled in a pregnancy study. Recombination joined TRBV7-3 with TRBJ1-1; no D segment can be confidently identified. In nucleotide form, the sequence is TGTGCCAGCAGCTTACTAGACGGGAACACTGAAGCTTTCTTT. The encoded protein is CASSLLDGNTEAFF.